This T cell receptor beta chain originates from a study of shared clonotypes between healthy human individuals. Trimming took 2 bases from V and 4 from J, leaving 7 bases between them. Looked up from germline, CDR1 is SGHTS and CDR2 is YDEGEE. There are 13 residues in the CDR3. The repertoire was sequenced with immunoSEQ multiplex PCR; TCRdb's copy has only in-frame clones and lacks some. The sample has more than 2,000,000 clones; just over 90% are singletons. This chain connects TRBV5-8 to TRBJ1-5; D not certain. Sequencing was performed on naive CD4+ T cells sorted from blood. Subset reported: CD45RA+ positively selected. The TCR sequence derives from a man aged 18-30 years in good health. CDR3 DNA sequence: TGTGCCAGCAGCTTAATGGAAAATCAGCCCCAGCATTTT. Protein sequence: CASSLMENQPQHF.